Below are 5 T cell receptor beta chains sequenced from a single sample in a study of regulatory T cells in long-lasting Graves disease. Time point in this sample: persistent/refractory GD, antithyroid drugs over 5 years with positive TRAb. PBMC RNA was the source of the TCR library. The authors built TCR beta libraries using iRepertoire HTBI primers and Arm-PCR of CDR3 regions. A single record per CDR3 protein comes from TCRdb applying MiXCR to the multiplex PCR reads. The table has 400,000 or so distinct CDR3 sequences, 20% to 25% seen once; the top ten hold less than 25%. The sample in question was peripheral blood mononuclear cells (PBMCs), obtained when the disease was refractory, from a patient treated with antithyroid drugs. These receptor sequences come from a female donor with Graves disease.

At least ten counts were recorded for this clonotype. The rearrangement joins TRBV13 to TRBJ2-2, with D unclear. The CDR3 is made up of 14 amino acids. The V gene's germline CDR1 is PRHDT and CDR2 FYEKMQ (reference sequence). Trimming stripped 5 bases from V and 2 bases from J, with 9 bases between. CDR3 loop: CASSPRPNTGELFF. Here the CDR3 DNA reads TGTGCCAGCAGCCCCCGTCCAAACACCGGGGAGCTGTTTTTT. The full variable domain, completed using reference TRBV13 and TRBJ2-2, is AAGVIQSPRHLIKEKRETATLKCYPIPRHDTVYWYQQGPGQDPQFLISFYEKMQSDKGSIPDRFSAQQFSDYHSELNMSSLELGDSALYFCASSPRPNTGELFFGEGSRLTVL.

This clonotype was counted many times. The junction departs from the called germline gene at one end, perhaps through a read error. The CDR3 spells CASSRTGETTNEKLFF. CDR3 coding DNA: TGTGCTAGCAGCCGGACAGGGGAGACAACTAATGAAAAACTGTTTTTT. The chain has TRBV7-7 and TRBJ1-4; TRBD1 matches at 9 bases. The CDR3 has 16 residues. The germline gives CDR1 SSHAT, CDR2 FNYEAQ (reference sequence).

This clonotype was detected ten times or more. This sequence joins TRBV12-3 or TRBV12-4 and TRBJ1-2, with 8 bases fitting TRBD1. This CDR3 contains 14 residues. V gave up 7 bases and J gave up 1 base; unmatched junction bases: 5. In DNA form, the CDR3 reads TGTGCCAGCAAACTGACAGGGGATAACTATGGCTACACCTTC. This gives the protein CASKLTGDNYGYTF.

The rearrangement links TRBV7-9 to TRBJ1-1; maybe TRBD1 (5 bases). Germline values: CDR1 SEHNR, CDR2 FQNEAQ (reference sequence). The CDR3 runs 16 residues. Trimming stripped 3 bases from V and 3 bases from J, with 17 bases between. The CDR3 coding sequence is TGTGCCAGCAGCTTCCCCGTCGCGCTGGGGGACACTGAAGCTTTCTTT. This translates into CASSFPVALGDTEAFF.

This clonotype was found many times. The rearrangement joins TRBV14 to TRBJ2-7; TRBD1 matches 12 bases. This CDR3 is built from 15 residues. V gave up 4 bases and J gave up 2 bases; unmatched junction bases: 3. CDR1 and CDR2 from the germline V gene are SGHDN and FVKESK. The chain's CDR3 is CASSRGTGGTYEQYF. The CDR3 DNA is TGTGCCAGCAGCCGAGGGACAGGGGGCACCTACGAGCAGTACTTC. The full variable domain, completed using reference TRBV14 and TRBJ2-7, is EAGVTQFPSHSVIEKGQTVTLRCDPISGHDNLYWYRRVMGKEIKFLLHFVKESKQDESGMPNNRFLAERTGGTYSTLKVQPAELEDSGVYFCASSRGTGGTYEQYFGPGTRLTVT.